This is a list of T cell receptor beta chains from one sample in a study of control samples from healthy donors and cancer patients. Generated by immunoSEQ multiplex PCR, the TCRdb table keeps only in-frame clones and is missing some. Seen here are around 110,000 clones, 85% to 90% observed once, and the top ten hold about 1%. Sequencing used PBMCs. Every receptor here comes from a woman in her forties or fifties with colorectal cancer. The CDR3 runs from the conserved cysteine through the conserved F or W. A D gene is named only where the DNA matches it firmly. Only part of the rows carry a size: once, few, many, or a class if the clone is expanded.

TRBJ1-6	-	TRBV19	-	CASSSPDRNSPLHF	TGTGCCAGTAGTTCCCCCGACAGAAATTCACCCCTCCACTTT
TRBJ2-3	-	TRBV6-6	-	CASSYSDMFSTDTQYF	TGTGCCAGCAGTTACTCCGATATGTTTAGCACAGATACGCAGTATTTT
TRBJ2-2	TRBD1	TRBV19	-	CASNRGLGTGELFF	TGTGCCAGTAACAGGGGGCTAGGGACCGGGGAGCTGTTTTTT
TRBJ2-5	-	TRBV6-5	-	CASSYGGIETQYF	TGTGCCAGCAGTTACGGGGGAATCGAGACCCAGTACTTC
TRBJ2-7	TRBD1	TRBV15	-	CATSRGRDSYEQYF	TGTGCCACCAGCAGAGGCCGGGACAGCTACGAGCAGTACTTC
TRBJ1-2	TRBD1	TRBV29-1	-	CSVGETGGYGYTF	TGCAGCGTTGGTGAGACAGGGGGGTATGGCTACACCTTC
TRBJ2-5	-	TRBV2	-	CASSGPGRGETQYF	TGTGCCAGCAGTGGCCCCGGGAGAGGGGAGACCCAGTACTTC
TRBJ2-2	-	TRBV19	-	CASSIDSAANTGELFF	TGTGCCAGTAGTATAGATTCGGCCGCTAACACCGGGGAGCTGTTTTTT
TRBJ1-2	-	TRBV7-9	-	CASSLFGHILGYTF	TGTGCCAGCAGCTTATTCGGACATATACTTGGCTACACCTTC
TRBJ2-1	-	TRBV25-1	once	CASSQLALNEQFF	TGTGCCAGCAGTCAACTAGCACTCAATGAGCAGTTCTTC
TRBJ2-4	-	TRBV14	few	CASSQGWLNIQYF	TGTGCCAGCAGCCAAGGTTGGCTAAACATTCAGTACTTC
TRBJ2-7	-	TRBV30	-	CAWSGEQATFSYEQYF	TGTGCCTGGAGTGGGGAACAGGCAACTTTCTCCTACGAGCAGTACTTC
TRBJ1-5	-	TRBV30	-	CAWRGLGGNQPQHF	TGTGCCTGGAGAGGGCTTGGGGGCAATCAGCCCCAGCATTTT
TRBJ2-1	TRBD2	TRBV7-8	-	CASSLGGERGGGNEQFF	TGTGCCAGCAGCTTAGGGGGCGAGCGGGGGGGCGGTAATGAGCAGTTCTTC
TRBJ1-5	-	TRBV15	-	CATSTSNQPQHF	TGTGCCACCAGCACCAGCAATCAGCCCCAGCATTTT
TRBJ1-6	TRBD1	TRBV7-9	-	CASSLQDRVDNSPLHF	TGTGCCAGCAGCTTACAGGACAGGGTGGATAATTCACCCCTCCACTTT
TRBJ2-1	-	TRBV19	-	CASSPPSPTSGYNEQFF	TGTGCCAGTAGTCCCCCTTCCCCAACCTCGGGATACAATGAGCAGTTCTTC
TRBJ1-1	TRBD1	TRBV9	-	CASSVSGQGEAFF	TGTGCCAGCAGCGTATCCGGACAGGGTGAAGCTTTCTTT
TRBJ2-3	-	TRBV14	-	CASRLTGTSTDTQYF	TGTGCCAGCAGGCTCACCGGGACTAGCACAGATACGCAGTATTTT
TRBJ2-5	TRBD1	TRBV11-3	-	CASSPTGSGRETQYF	TGTGCCAGCAGCCCGACAGGGTCGGGAAGGGAGACCCAGTACTTC
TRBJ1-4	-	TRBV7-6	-	CASSPGAVDGEKLFF	TGTGCCAGCAGCCCGGGGGCAGTCGATGGTGAAAAACTGTTTTTT
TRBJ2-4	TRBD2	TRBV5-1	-	CASSSGTSGQNIQYF	TGCGCCAGCAGCTCCGGGACTAGCGGACAAAACATTCAGTACTTC
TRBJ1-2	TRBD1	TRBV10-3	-	CAIRGPWQGGEGGYTF	TGTGCCATCCGCGGGCCTTGGCAGGGGGGCGAGGGGGGCTACACCTTC
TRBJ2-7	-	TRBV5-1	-	CASSSGSYEQYF	TGCGCCAGCAGCTCAGGATCCTACGAGCAGTACTTC
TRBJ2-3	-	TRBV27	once	CASSSTVLLNTDTQYF	TGTGCCAGCAGTTCGACAGTGCTTCTTAACACAGATACGCAGTATTTT
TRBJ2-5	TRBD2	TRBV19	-	CASSIRTSGRAGEETQYF	TGTGCCAGTAGTATCCGGACTAGCGGGAGGGCTGGGGAAGAGACCCAGTACTTC
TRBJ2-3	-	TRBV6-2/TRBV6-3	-	CASSFRGAGSDTQYF	TGTGCCAGCAGTTTCAGGGGCGCGGGGTCAGATACGCAGTATTTT
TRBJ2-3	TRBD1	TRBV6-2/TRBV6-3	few	CASSPPGTGGTDTQYF	TGTGCCAGCAGTCCCCCCGGGACAGGGGGCACAGATACGCAGTATTTT
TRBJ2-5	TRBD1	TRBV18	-	CASSPWTGSKETQYF	TGTGCCAGCTCACCTTGGACAGGGTCGAAGGAGACCCAGTACTTC
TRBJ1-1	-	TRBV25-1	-	CASKGPENTEAFF	TGTGCCAGCAAGGGTCCGGAAAACACTGAAGCTTTCTTT
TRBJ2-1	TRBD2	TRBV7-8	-	CASSLEAGTSGSYNEQFF	TGTGCCAGCAGCTTAGAGGCGGGGACTAGCGGGAGTTACAATGAGCAGTTCTTC
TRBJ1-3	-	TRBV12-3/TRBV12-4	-	CASSLEAGNTIYF	TGTGCCAGCAGTTTAGAGGCTGGAAACACCATATATTTT
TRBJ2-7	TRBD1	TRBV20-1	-	CSASPRSPGGAYEQYF	TGCAGTGCTAGTCCGCGAAGTCCAGGGGGCGCGTACGAGCAGTACTTC
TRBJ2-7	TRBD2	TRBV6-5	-	CASRGTSGPYEQYF	TGTGCCAGCAGGGGGACTAGCGGACCCTACGAGCAGTACTTC
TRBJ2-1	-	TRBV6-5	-	CASSLRDSRNEQFF	TGTGCCAGCAGTCTGCGGGACAGTAGGAATGAGCAGTTCTTC
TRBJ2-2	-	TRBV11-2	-	CASSPIDIPNTGELFF	TGTGCCAGCAGCCCGATAGACATTCCGAACACCGGGGAGCTGTTTTTT
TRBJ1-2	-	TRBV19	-	CASSSLLTATRSGGYTF	TGTGCCAGTTCTAGCCTCCTGACTGCGACGCGGTCTGGTGGCTACACCTTC
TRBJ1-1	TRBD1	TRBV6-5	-	CASSIDRGAAEAFF	TGTGCCAGCAGTATTGACAGGGGAGCGGCTGAAGCTTTCTTT
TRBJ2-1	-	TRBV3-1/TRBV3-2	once	CASSQSVNEQFF	TGTGCCAGCAGCCAATCCGTGAATGAGCAGTTCTTC
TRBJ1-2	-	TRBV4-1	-	CASSPTTDSIGYTF	TGCGCCAGCAGCCCGACGACAGACTCCATAGGCTACACCTTC
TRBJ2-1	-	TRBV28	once	CASSRRTENYNEQFF	TGTGCCAGCAGTCGACGGACAGAGAACTACAATGAGCAGTTCTTC
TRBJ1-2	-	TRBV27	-	CASSSPLAGLYGYTF	TGTGCCAGCAGTTCCCCCTTGGCAGGCCTGTATGGCTACACCTTC
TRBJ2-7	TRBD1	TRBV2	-	CASGRRQGPNEQYF	TGTGCCAGCGGGAGACGACAGGGCCCTAATGAGCAGTACTTC
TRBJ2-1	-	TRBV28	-	CASTTPMTASAYNEQFF	TGTGCCAGCACGACACCAATGACAGCTTCTGCCTACAATGAGCAGTTCTTC
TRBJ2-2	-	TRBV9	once	CASSHVDLSGTRHGELFF	TGTGCCAGCAGCCACGTAGACCTTAGCGGCACCAGGCACGGGGAGCTGTTTTTT
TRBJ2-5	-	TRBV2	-	CASRAEYQETQYF	TGTGCCAGCAGGGCGGAATACCAAGAGACCCAGTACTTC
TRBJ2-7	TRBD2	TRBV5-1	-	CASSLGLAGGPPYEQYF	TGCGCCAGCAGCTTGGGACTAGCGGGAGGGCCCCCCTACGAGCAGTACTTC
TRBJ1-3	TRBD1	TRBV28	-	CASSTLQGVRSGNTIYF	TGTGCCAGCAGTACGCTACAGGGGGTACGTTCTGGAAACACCATATATTTT
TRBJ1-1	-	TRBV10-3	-	CAISAAQSTEAFF	TGTGCCATCAGTGCGGCCCAAAGCACTGAAGCTTTCTTT
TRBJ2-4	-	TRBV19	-	CASSHDRTAKNIQYF	TGTGCCAGTAGCCACGACAGGACCGCCAAAAACATTCAGTACTTC